The source of this TCR beta chain is a study of post-analysis software for immune sequencing data. Worth noting for this clonotype: The antigen remains unidentified.

Findings and caveats of the study: Patients had higher frequencies than controls of about five TRBV segments, including TRBV5-6, TRBV5-1 and TRBV20-1. Those with multiple sclerosis, the patient group, showed significantly lower normalized Chao1 diversity than controls.

CDR1 KGHDR and CDR2 SFDVKD come from the germline V gene. The CDR3 length is 14 residues. V shed 4 bases and J 4 bases; nucleotides not matched to a gene: 5. Unique molecular identifiers were built into the TCR beta cDNA libraries. TCRdb reprocessed the PCR reads via MiXCR and lists one record per CDR3 protein. The sample has around 440,000 distinct CDR3 sequences; roughly 45% are singletons. V gene TRBV24-1 combines with J gene TRBJ1-2, with 7 bases that match TRBD1. The sequenced sample consisted of blood. This sequence was found in a girl aged 5-17 years with multiple sclerosis. Written as DNA, the CDR3 is TGTGCCACCAGTGACACACAGGGGAGCTATGGCTACACCTTC. It is translated as CATSDTQGSYGYTF.